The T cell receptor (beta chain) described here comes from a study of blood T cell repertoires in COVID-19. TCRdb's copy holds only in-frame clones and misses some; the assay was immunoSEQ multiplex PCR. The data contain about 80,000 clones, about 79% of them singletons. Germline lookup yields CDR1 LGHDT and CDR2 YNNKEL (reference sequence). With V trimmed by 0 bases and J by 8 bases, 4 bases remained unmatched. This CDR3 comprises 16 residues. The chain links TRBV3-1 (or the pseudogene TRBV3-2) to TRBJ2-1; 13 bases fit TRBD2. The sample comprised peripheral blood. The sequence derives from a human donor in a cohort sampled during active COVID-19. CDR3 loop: CASSQDTSGGAYEQFF. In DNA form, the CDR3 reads TGTGCCAGCAGCCAAGATACTAGCGGGGGGGCCTATGAGCAGTTCTTC.